Given below is one T cell receptor beta chain in context. As processed by the authors: Amplification from reference gene primers served as the basis for estimated nucleated cell counts. TCRdb's copy holds only in-frame clones and misses some; the assay was immunoSEQ multiplex PCR. The V and J calls and clone size are taken from that table; D and trimming were inferred from the DNA. The data contain about 280,000 clones, 89% of them singletons. V was clipped by 4 bases and J by 8 bases, with 15 bases between them. The CDR3 has 13 amino acids. CDR1 is SGHKS and CDR2 is YYEKEE in the germline V gene (reference sequence). The sample comes from a study of blood T cell repertoires in COVID-19. Study background: Italy, Spain and the United States were the sources of the convalescent and acute COVID-19 samples. T cells, B-cell-depleted T cells, or PBMCs supplied cDNA or gDNA.

The chain couples TRBV5-5 to TRBJ1-1, with unresolved D. The clonotype was recovered from a man between 50 and 59 years old with acute or convalescent COVID-19. The sequenced material came from peripheral blood. The CDR3 DNA sequence: TGTGCCAGCAGCCCCTGGGCCGGAACAGAAGCTTTCTTT. Encoded protein: CASSPWAGTEAFF.